These 11 T cell receptor beta chains were all obtained from the same sample, sequenced in a study of T cell repertoires in cytomegalovirus infection. From the reads, TCRdb called clonotypes with MiXCR, one entry per CDR3 protein. This table holds some 900,000 distinct CDR3 sequences, about 33% found once. Their antigens remain unidentified. The sample in question was cultured CD8+ T cells from PBMCs, obtained from culture after CMV antigen stimulation. These receptor sequences come from a human donor in good health (CMV status not recorded). Some clones in this sample may be carry-over from other donors' samples.

This clonotype was counted a few times. The chain joins TRBV6-5 to TRBJ2-3; possible D gene TRBD2, 6 bases. This CDR3 contains 15 residues. Germline V gives CDR1 MNHEY, CDR2 SVGAGI. The germline V and J ends were trimmed by 0 bases and 3 bases, with 10 bases remaining between them. CDR3 sequence (DNA): TGTGCCAGCAGTTACTCCCCAGGGAGGACAGATACGCAGTATTTT. The encoded protein is CASSYSPGRTDTQYF.

The genes are TRBV10-3 and TRBJ2-2; 9 nucleotides match TRBD1. The CDR3 runs 15 residues. V shed 7 bases, J shed 4 bases, and the junction held 7 bases outside the gene matches. CDR1 is ENHRY, CDR2 SYGVKD, per germline. The DNA of the CDR3 is TGTGCCATCATGACCGGGACAGGGCCCACCGGGGAGCTGTTTTTT. Amino acid sequence: CAIMTGTGPTGELFF.

This clonotype was counted a few times. The chain couples TRBV13 to TRBJ2-1; 10 bases match TRBD2. The CDR3 has 17 residues. V lost 4 bases to trimming and J lost 9 bases; unmatched junction nucleotides: 15. Looked up from germline, CDR1 is PRHDT and CDR2 is FYEKMQ (reference sequence). The CDR3 spells CASSSARLSGGVGEQFF. The CDR3 DNA sequence: TGTGCCAGCAGCTCCGCCCGACTAAGCGGGGGGGTAGGTGAGCAGTTCTTC.

The sample holds a few counts of this clonotype. The CDR3, as DNA: TGTGCCAGCAGTTTACTCAGGGACAGGGAAAACATTCAGTACTTC. It translates to CASSLLRDRENIQYF. The chain is built from TRBV27 and TRBJ2-4, with 9 bases that match TRBD1. Germline CDR1 reads MNHEY; CDR2 reads SMNVEV (reference sequence). CDR3 length equals 15 residues. After removal of 2 bases from V and 5 bases from J, the junction contained 4 bases not matched to a gene.

The rearrangement joins TRBV4-1 to TRBJ1-5; D possibly corresponds to TRBD1 (5 bases). The germline V gene encodes CDR1 MGHRA and CDR2 YSYEKL. This CDR3 region has 13 residues. V was clipped by 0 bases and J by 5 bases, with 5 bases between them. CDR3 amino acids: CASSQEGDQPQHF. CDR3 nucleotides: TGCGCCAGCAGCCAAGAAGGGGATCAGCCCCAGCATTTT.

This chain links TRBV12-3 or TRBV12-4 with TRBJ2-2; D is tentatively TRBD1 or TRBD2 (6 bases each). CDR3 length: 12 amino acids. With 6 bases removed from V and 9 bases from J, the gap between germline ends came to 11 bases. The CDR3 region is CASSWGARELFF. The CDR3 DNA is TGTGCCAGCAGCTGGGGGGCCCGGGAGCTGTTTTTT.

A few counts support this clonotype. The chain links TRBV7-9 to TRBJ1-1; 11 bases are a match to TRBD1. The ends lost 5 bases at V and 1 base at J; junction bases unmatched: 9. The CDR3 totals 17 residues. Germline V gene data show CDR1 as SEHNR and CDR2 as FQNEAQ (reference sequence). The CDR3 loop reads CASSPWDRGIENTEAFF. The CDR3 nucleotides are TGTGCCAGCAGCCCATGGGACAGGGGGATCGAGAACACTGAAGCTTTCTTT.

The chain employs TRBV7-3 and TRBJ2-2; D is tentatively TRBD1 or TRBD2 (6 bases each). The germline V and J ends were trimmed by 5 bases and 5 bases, with 15 bases remaining between them. The germline CDR1 and CDR2 sequences are SGHTA and FQGTGA. The CDR3 has 15 residues. The CDR3 DNA follows: TGTGCCAGCAGCCCAAACGTAGGGGGGACCGGGGAGCTGTTTTTT. Translated: CASSPNVGGTGELFF.

The sample holds a few counts of this clonotype. CDR3 amino acids: CASSPGGSGQHF. Written as DNA, the CDR3 is TGTGCCAGCAGTCCGGGTGGTTCGGGCCAGCATTTT. The rearrangement uses TRBV6-1 and TRBJ1-5; D remains ambiguous. This CDR3 has 12 residues. Trimming cost V 5 bases and J 12 bases, with 14 bases left between them. Looked up from germline, CDR1 is MNHNS and CDR2 is SASEGT.

This clonotype has only a few counts. The chain employs TRBV12-3 or TRBV12-4 and TRBJ2-2; 7 bases line up with TRBD1. This CDR3 contains 15 residues. The V gene end was trimmed by 5 bases and the J gene end by 4 bases; junction bases not matched to a gene: 7. The CDR3 nucleotides read TGTGCCAGCAGTGAGCCGGGACAGAGCACCGGGGAGCTGTTTTTT. This sequence encodes CASSEPGQSTGELFF.

The chain uses TRBV27 and TRBJ1-1; tentative D call: TRBD1 (6 bases). The CDR3 covers 13 residues. From germline, CDR1 is MNHEY and CDR2 SMNVEV (reference sequence). V lost 5 bases, J lost 4 bases, and 11 bases lay in between. CDR3 nucleotide sequence: TGTGCCAGCAGTCGGGGGGCGGTCACTGAAGCTTTCTTT. Its translation: CASSRGAVTEAFF.